The present T cell receptor beta chain was sequenced within a study of blood T cells in healthy people across ages. This clonotype occurred a few times. Isolation yielded PBMCs, at least 6.5 million per sample, in every case. PCR was performed a second time for roughly 6 to 12 cycles using a sample-barcoded 5' primer and a J-beta primer mix. TCRdb itself ran the 5' RACE reads through MiXCR, one entry per CDR3 protein. The table records 650,000 to 1,000,000 distinct CDR3 sequences, about 37% of them present only once. Input material: blood. The TCR was taken from a young man in good health.

The CDR3: CASIPDRDYGYTF. DNA for the CDR3: TGTGCCAGCATCCCGGACAGGGACTATGGCTACACCTTC. This chain uses TRBV6-1 with TRBJ1-2, with 8 bases fitting TRBD1. Germline lookup yields CDR1 MNHNS and CDR2 SASEGT. V trimming: 7 bases; J trimming: 3 bases; junction bases outside the gene matches: 4. The CDR3 has 13 amino acids.